The 32 T cell receptor beta chains in this list originate from one sample, sequenced in a study of T cell changes during pregnancy in multiple sclerosis. Assay: immunoSEQ multiplex PCR; the TCRdb copy retains only in-frame clones and omits some. The sample has about 46,000 clones, 94% seen once. The sample was CD8+ T cells from peripheral blood mononuclear cells, taken in the first trimester of pregnancy. The receptors come from a female donor with multiple sclerosis, enrolled in a pregnancy study.

The gene calls are TRBV6-4 and TRBJ1-2; D perhaps matches TRBD1 (6 bases). CDR1 is MRHNA, CDR2 SNTAGT, per germline. The length of the CDR3 is 13 residues. Trimming took 0 bases from V and 14 from J, leaving 16 bases between them. The CDR3 is CASSDSPGGPHTF. As DNA, the CDR3 is TGTGCCAGCAGTGACTCCCCGGGGGGCCCCCATACCTTC.

This chain uses TRBV5-4 with TRBJ1-1, with D unresolved. Germline V lookup: CDR1 SGHNT, CDR2 YYREEE (reference sequence). V was cut by 4 bases and J by 4 bases, with 11 bases left in between. The CDR3 runs to 13 residues. The chain's CDR3 is CASSTGWGTEAFF. CDR3 DNA sequence: TGTGCCAGCAGCACGGGGTGGGGCACTGAAGCTTTCTTT.

The CDR3 spells CATSRVRGIARPQHF. The CDR3 DNA is TGTGCCACCAGCAGAGTACGAGGGATTGCAAGGCCCCAGCATTTT. This chain joins TRBV15 and TRBJ1-5, with D hard to call. The germline gives CDR1 LNHNV, CDR2 YYDKDF (reference sequence). Trimming removed 1 base at V and 9 bases at J, with 16 bases between. This CDR3 spans 15 amino acids.

The rearrangement links TRBV2 to TRBJ2-1; 9 nucleotides line up with TRBD1. CDR3 length: 16 amino acids. Looked up from germline, CDR1 is SNHLY and CDR2 is FYNNEI. The junction had 13 bases not matched to a gene; V was cut back by 5 bases and J by 8 bases. The DNA of the CDR3 is TGTGCCAGCAGTCGAACCGGGACAGGGAATTTGGATGAGCAGTTCTTC. It yields the protein CASSRTGTGNLDEQFF.

The rearrangement uses TRBV7-9 and TRBJ1-1; a weak D match, TRBD1 (5 bases). Germline assignment: CDR1 SEHNR and CDR2 FQNEAQ (reference sequence). The V and J ends lost 5 bases and 1 base respectively, with 8 bases between them. This CDR3 comprises 13 residues. The CDR3 here is CASSPTGNTEAFF. In nucleotides, the CDR3 is TGTGCCAGCAGCCCAACAGGGAACACTGAAGCTTTCTTT.

The V call is TRBV15, the J call TRBJ1-1; TRBD1 is a possible D gene (5 bases). CDR3 length: 14 amino acids. V lost 5 bases and J 3 bases, leaving 13 bases between the germline ends. The V gene's germline CDR1 is LNHNV and CDR2 YYDKDF (reference sequence). In DNA form, the CDR3 reads TGTGCCACCAGCCGAGGCAGGGAGGACACTGAAGCTTTCTTT. It specifies CATSRGREDTEAFF. Together with reference TRBV15 and TRBJ1-1, the CDR3 gives the full variable domain: DAMVIQNPRYQVTQFGKPVTLSCSQTLNHNVMYWYQQKSSQAPKLLFHYYDKDFNNEADTPDNFQSRRPNTSFCFLDIRSPGLGDTAMYLCATSRGREDTEAFFGQGTRLTVV.

The chain has TRBV19 and TRBJ1-2; tentative D call: TRBD1 (6 bases). The germline V and J ends were trimmed by 4 bases and 4 bases, with 16 bases remaining between them. The CDR3 runs 15 residues. CDR1 and CDR2 (germline): LNHDA, SQIVND (reference sequence). The CDR3 is CASSKGGDAVYGYTF. The CDR3 DNA reads TGTGCCAGTAGTAAAGGGGGGGACGCTGTCTATGGCTACACCTTC.

The chain has TRBV6-6 and TRBJ1-4; the match to TRBD1 covers 7 bases. This CDR3 region has 15 residues. V lost 4 bases, J lost 7 bases, and 9 bases stayed unmatched. The germline CDR1 and CDR2 sequences are MNHNY and SVGAGI (reference sequence). CDR3 loop: CASSFDRVGGEKLFF. CDR3 in DNA: TGTGCCAGCAGTTTTGACAGGGTAGGGGGTGAAAAACTGTTTTTT.

About this clone: The sample carries other DNA sequences with the same CDR3. This chain uses TRBV7-9 with TRBJ1-5; 10 bases are a match to TRBD1. Germline assignment: CDR1 SEHNR and CDR2 FQNEAQ (reference sequence). V shed 3 bases and J 3 bases; nucleotides not matched to a gene: 2. The CDR3 sequence is 15 residues long. CDR3 nucleotides: TGTGCCAGCAGCTTGGGACAGGGGTCCAATCAGCCCCAGCATTTT. Amino acids: CASSLGQGSNQPQHF. Filled out from reference TRBV7-9 and TRBJ1-5, the complete variable domain reads DTGVSQNPRHKITKRGQNVTFRCDPISEHNRLYWYRQTLGQGPEFLTYFQNEAQLEKSRLLSDRFSAERPKGSFSTLEIQRTEQGDSAMYLCASSLGQGSNQPQHFGDGTRLSIL.

CDR3 DNA: TGCAGCGTTGAAGTGGGGACTAGCTCCTACAATGAGCAGTTCTTC. This encodes CSVEVGTSSYNEQFF. V usage is TRBV29-1 and J usage is TRBJ2-1, with 8 positions matching TRBD2. This CDR3 is 15 amino acids long. Losses at the gene ends were 1 base for V and 0 bases for J; bases not matched to a gene: 2. Germline CDR1 is SQVTM and CDR2 is ANQGSEA.

V usage is TRBV14 and J usage is TRBJ2-7, with 11 bases fitting TRBD2. V was clipped by 0 bases and J by 3 bases; unmatched bases: 10. Looked up from germline, CDR1 is SGHDN and CDR2 is FVKESK. The CDR3 consists of 18 residues. CDR3 nucleotide sequence: TGTGCCAGCAGCCAAGATAGGGGACTAGCGGCTTACGACTACGAGCAGTACTTC. This sequence encodes CASSQDRGLAAYDYEQYF.

The V call is TRBV5-1, the J call TRBJ1-2; D is ambiguous. The germline V gene encodes CDR1 SGHRS and CDR2 YFSETQ. The V and J ends lost 4 bases and 4 bases respectively, with 11 bases between them. The CDR3 loop spans 13 amino acids. In DNA form, the CDR3 reads TGCGCCAGCAGCGCCAACAAGATCTATGGCTACACCTTC. This gives the protein CASSANKIYGYTF.

CDR3 region: CASSLYGGSTGELFF. CDR3 sequence (DNA): TGTGCCAGCAGTTTATATGGAGGAAGCACCGGGGAGCTGTTTTTT. The rearrangement joins TRBV27 to TRBJ2-2; tentative D call: TRBD2 (5 bases). Germline CDR1 MNHEY, CDR2 SMNVEV (reference sequence). Trimming removed 1 base from V and 4 bases from J, with 10 bases in between. The CDR3 is 15 amino acids.

This chain links TRBV19 with TRBJ1-5; possibly TRBD1 for D (6 bases). The CDR3 consists of 15 residues. With 3 bases removed from V and 6 bases from J, the gap between germline ends came to 15 bases. Germline V gene sequence: CDR1 LNHDA, CDR2 SQIVND (reference sequence). As DNA, the CDR3 is TGTGCCAGTAGTATCGGTCAGGGGAACTTTCAGCCCCAGCATTTT. It yields the protein CASSIGQGNFQPQHF.

The chain combines TRBV4-1 with TRBJ2-1, with 9 positions matching TRBD2. The germline V gene has CDR1 MGHRA and CDR2 YSYEKL. This CDR3 contains 15 residues. V lost 4 bases to trimming and J lost 4 bases; unmatched junction nucleotides: 5. The chain's CDR3 is CASSLRLADYNEQFF. In DNA form, the CDR3 reads TGCGCCAGCAGCCTCCGACTAGCGGATTACAATGAGCAGTTCTTC.

This rearrangement joins TRBV4-1 to TRBJ1-6; 10 bases match TRBD1. V shed 3 bases and J 8 bases; nucleotides not matched to a gene: 7. Germline CDR1 and CDR2: MGHRA and YSYEKL. The CDR3 sequence is 16 residues long. CDR3 sequence: CASSQEDRGLYSPLHF. CDR3 nucleotide sequence: TGCGCCAGCAGCCAGGAGGACAGGGGGTTGTATTCACCCCTCCACTTT.

V is TRBV6-6 and J is TRBJ2-2; 9 positions agree with TRBD1. Germline V gene sequence: CDR1 MNHNY, CDR2 SVGAGI (reference sequence). Unmatched junction bases numbered 9, after V lost 6 bases and J lost 7 bases. This CDR3 is 15 amino acids long. CDR3 loop: CASSGTGGFHGELFF. CDR3 bases: TGTGCCAGCAGCGGAACAGGGGGCTTTCACGGGGAGCTGTTTTTT.

The J gene is TRBJ2-7, the V gene TRBV6-5; 7 bases map to TRBD2. Germline trimming cut 5 bases from V and 3 bases from J; bases unmatched to any gene: 7. CDR1 is MNHEY, CDR2 SVGAGI, per germline. This CDR3 has 14 residues. The CDR3 bases are TGTGCCAGCAGTCCAGCGGGACCGTTCTACGAGCAGTACTTC. Encoded protein: CASSPAGPFYEQYF.

The rearrangement uses TRBV30 and TRBJ2-7; possibly TRBD2 for D (6 bases). The germline V and J ends were trimmed by 3 bases and 4 bases, with 13 bases remaining between them. The CDR3 has 13 amino acids. The germline CDR1 and CDR2 sequences are GTSNPN and SVGIG (reference sequence). This CDR3 reads CAWRRREGYEQYF. The DNA of the CDR3 is TGTGCCTGGAGGCGGCGGGAAGGGTACGAGCAGTACTTC.

As for this clone: Other DNA sequences of this sample code for an identical CDR3. J is TRBJ2-7 and V is TRBV6-5, with TRBD1 identical over 8 bases. The length of the CDR3 is 14 residues. Trimming at V came to 5 bases and at J to 4 bases, leaving 7 bases not matched to a gene. CDR1 is MNHEY, CDR2 SVGAGI, per germline. CDR3 sequence reads: CASSTGTGPYEQYF. As DNA, the CDR3 is TGTGCCAGCAGTACCGGGACAGGCCCGTACGAGCAGTACTTC.

The chain carries TRBV4-2 and TRBJ1-5; D not resolved. Trimming removed 4 bases at V and 2 bases at J, with 12 bases between. CDR1 LGHNA and CDR2 YNFKEQ come from the germline V gene. This CDR3 spans 15 amino acids. The CDR3: CASSPDFGGNQPQHF. The CDR3 DNA sequence: TGTGCCAGCAGCCCCGACTTTGGTGGCAATCAGCCCCAGCATTTT.

The chain uses TRBV7-6 and TRBJ2-7; 8 nucleotides line up with TRBD2. The CDR3 is 13 amino acids. Per germline, CDR1 SGHVS and CDR2 FNYEAQ. V shed 5 bases, J shed 4 bases, and the junction held 4 bases outside the gene matches. The CDR3 here is CASSPGGGYEQYF. The CDR3 DNA reads as TGTGCCAGCAGCCCCGGGGGGGGGTACGAGCAGTACTTC.

The CDR3 region is CASSELAGAGEQFF. CDR3 sequence (DNA): TGCGCCAGCAGTGAACTAGCGGGAGCGGGTGAGCAGTTCTTC. The V gene is TRBV10-1, the J gene TRBJ2-1, with 11 bases identical to TRBD2. The CDR3 totals 14 residues. CDR1 is WNHNN, CDR2 SYGVQD, per germline (reference sequence). Germline trimming cut 3 bases from V and 9 bases from J; bases unmatched to any gene: 4.

V gene TRBV28 combines with J gene TRBJ1-5, with 7 bases matching TRBD1. CDR1 is MDHEN and CDR2 is SYDVKM in the germline V gene. J lost 1 base, V lost 1 base, and 4 bases had no gene match. The CDR3 is made up of 16 amino acids. CDR3 in DNA: TGTGCCAGCAGTTTATTGGGACAGACAAGCAATCAGCCCCAGCATTTT. Amino acids: CASSLLGQTSNQPQHF.

The rearrangement uses TRBV5-1 and TRBJ1-1; perhaps TRBD1 as D (5 bases). Trimming stripped 0 bases from V and 0 bases from J, with 18 bases between. Germline V CDR1 and CDR2: SGHRS, YFSETQ. CDR3 length: 18 residues. This CDR3 reads CASSLGTSTALMNTEAFF. The CDR3 nucleotides are TGCGCCAGCAGCTTGGGGACCTCGACAGCCTTAATGAACACTGAAGCTTTCTTT.

V usage is TRBV6-1 and J usage is TRBJ1-3; D perhaps matches TRBD1 (5 bases). V gave up 0 bases and J gave up 0 bases, with 15 bases separating them. Germline CDR1 and CDR2: MNHNS and SASEGT. The CDR3 is 18 amino acids. Written as DNA, the CDR3 is TGTGCCAGCAGTGAAGCCGGGCGGGGTAGGGGCTCTGGAAACACCATATATTTT. It codes for CASSEAGRGRGSGNTIYF.

The V call is TRBV19, the J call TRBJ2-3; 9 nucleotides match TRBD2. The germline gives CDR1 LNHDA, CDR2 SQIVND (reference sequence). The V and J ends lost 3 bases and 5 bases, in that order; junction bases with no gene match: 9. This CDR3 contains 16 residues. CDR3: CASSISGGGAEDTQYF. CDR3 DNA: TGTGCCAGTAGTATTTCAGGCGGGGGGGCCGAAGATACGCAGTATTTT.

This clone was detected once. The CDR3 loop reads CASSPLGQGNYYNEQFF. The CDR3 DNA follows: TGTGCCAGCAGTCCCTTGGGGCAGGGGAACTACTACAATGAGCAGTTCTTC. J is TRBJ2-1 and V is TRBV13; D perhaps matches TRBD1 (6 bases). The germline CDR1 and CDR2 sequences are PRHDT and FYEKMQ (reference sequence). V lost 6 bases, J lost 3 bases, and 21 bases lay in between. There are 17 residues in the CDR3.

The rearrangement uses TRBV20-1 and TRBJ1-1; no definite D call. Germline V CDR1 and CDR2: DFQATT, SNEGSKA (reference sequence). The CDR3 covers 8 residues. V was trimmed by 8 bases and J by 11 bases, leaving 9 bases between them. Here the CDR3 reads CSIHWAFF. CDR3 nucleotide sequence: TGCAGTATCCACTGGGCTTTCTTT.

This clone was detected only once. The V call is TRBV10-3, the J call TRBJ2-3; 13 bases fit TRBD2. The CDR3 covers 16 residues. The germline V gene encodes CDR1 ENHRY and CDR2 SYGVKD. The junction had 2 bases not matched to a gene; V was cut back by 0 bases and J by 5 bases. The CDR3 sequence is CAISESRLAGGDTQYF. CDR3 nucleotide sequence: TGTGCCATCAGTGAGTCGAGACTAGCGGGAGGAGATACGCAGTATTTT.

The J gene is TRBJ2-3, the V gene TRBV19; D uncertain. CDR1 is LNHDA and CDR2 is SQIVND in the germline V gene (reference sequence). This CDR3 has 15 residues. V dropped 1 base and J dropped 0 bases, with 8 bases sitting between them. CDR3 DNA sequence: TGTGCCAGTAGTATAGGCACGGTGAGCACAGATACGCAGTATTTT. It translates to CASSIGTVSTDTQYF.

This CDR3 reads CASSVDLGAYGTDTQYF. CDR3 DNA: TGTGCCAGCAGCGTAGATCTAGGTGCTTATGGCACAGATACGCAGTATTTT. The V call is TRBV9, the J call TRBJ2-3; D is uncertain. Trimming shortened V by 0 bases and J by 1 base, and 15 bases separated the two germline ends. This CDR3 spans 17 amino acids. Germline-derived CDR1 and CDR2 are SGDLS and YYNGEE.